The source of this T cell receptor beta chain is a study of blood T cell repertoires in COVID-19. As for the study in general: Spain, Italy and the United States supplied samples that represented acute and convalescent COVID-19. Sources were T cells, B-cell-depleted T cells, or PBMCs; the material itself was cDNA or gDNA.

Deletions cut 6 bases from V and 4 bases from J, with 18 bases between. The CDR3 covers 16 residues. Per the germline V gene, CDR1 is SEHNR and CDR2 is FQNEAQ (reference sequence). How the authors handled the data: How many nucleated cells were present was estimated from reference gene primer amplification. TCRdb keeps only in-frame clones here, not all; method: immunoSEQ multiplex PCR. The V and J calls and clone size were taken over from that table, and D and trimming were inferred from the DNA. The table has fewer than 250,000 clones, roughly 90% seen once. Sequences were obtained from peripheral blood. V and J are TRBV7-9 and TRBJ1-4; possibly TRBD1 for D (6 bases). The sequence came from a middle-aged woman with acute or convalescent COVID-19. This chain's CDR3 is CASSPSRDMINEKLFF. The CDR3 nucleotides read TGTGCCAGCAGTCCCTCCCGGGACATGATTAATGAAAAACTGTTTTTT.